This T cell receptor beta chain was identified during a study of human T cells and chemical hapten exposure. Via MiXCR, TCRdb re-called the 5' RACE reads, giving one row per CDR3 protein. The profile shows roughly 120,000 distinct CDR3 sequences, around a fifth of them singletons. Germline lookup yields CDR1 SGHNT and CDR2 YYREEE (reference sequence). This CDR3 is built from 16 residues. Trimming took 3 bases from V and 5 from J; bases not matched to a gene: 7. This clonotype showed up just a few times. Unfractionated whole blood served as the source for total RNA extraction. This clonotype was sampled from a human donor in good health. The J gene is TRBJ2-7, the V gene TRBV5-4; 14 bases line up with TRBD2. This CDR3 is CASSWGLAGVGNEQYF. In DNA form, the CDR3 reads TGTGCCAGCAGCTGGGGACTAGCGGGAGTCGGGAACGAGCAGTACTTC. Full variable domain (remainder filled in from reference TRBV5-4 and TRBJ2-7): ETGVTQSPTHLIKTRGQQVTLRCSSQSGHNTVSWYQQALGQGPQFIFQYYREEENGRGNFPPRFSGLQFPNYSSELNVNALELDDSALYLCASSWGLAGVGNEQYFGPGTRLTVT.